Listed here is a single TCR beta chain. This clonotype was recorded many times. Its antigen target is currently unknown. Base qualities are not recorded, but no much larger clone differs from it by a single base. The sample comes from a study of identical twins (dated by TCRdb to between 2015 and 2016). Turning to the overall study: The study deep-sequenced TCR alpha and beta repertoires from monozygotic twins, unrelated adults of various ages and cord blood to test whether fetal clonotypes persist. To rule out contamination, replicate twin experiments were performed at different times with different library preparation protocols.

For this chain, trimming is 3 bases at the V end and 0 bases at the J end, and the number of junction bases without a gene match is 7. The CDR3 contains 16 residues, cysteine and phenylalanine counted. Of all the DNA, just the CDR3 is kept, 48 bases in frame from base 1. In the germline V gene (reference sequence), CDR1 corresponds to DFQATT and CDR2 to SNEGSKA. All donors were healthy Caucasians. Three unrelated non-twin adults were additionally sequenced: a male aged 18 to 29, a male aged 50 to 60 and a female aged 50 to 60. Using Miltenyi CD45RO+ enrichment and human naive T-cell isolation kits, memory (CD45RO+) and naive T cells were isolated from PBMC. Library generation was performed with 5' RACE. Reads for this sample came from an Illumina HiSeq 2000. A universal primer binding site was introduced by template switching, and a unique molecular identifier was present in the final cDNA, enabling accurate counting of TCR cDNA molecules. Specific primers in the conserved constant-segment region were used to synthesize first-strand cDNA for the TCR alpha and beta chains. To control for contamination, every cDNA library carried two barcodes: a SMART-Mk sample barcode plus Illumina barcodes. TruSeq adapter sequences, together with Illumina sample barcodes, were added in two successive PCR steps. Sequencing of the TCR alpha and beta cDNA libraries was done on the Illumina HiSeq platform using custom primers. The published analysis was carried out like this. Unique molecular identifiers were extracted from raw reads with MiGEC, and CDR3 positions were determined with MiXCR. For each individual, recombination models were inferred using an EM algorithm with the repgenHMM and IGoR tools. Shared clonotypes were analyzed with the tcR package in R, and sharing was normalized by the product of cloneset sizes. To study raw recombination free of thymic and clonal selection effects, out-of-frame nonproductive sequences were analyzed. TCRdb reprocessed the public reads (quality trimming at Q25 with fastp, clone calling with MiXCR) and kept in-frame beta chains. Each CDR3 protein appears once, grouped with its most common genes and DNA. What appears here as the V and J calls and clone size reflects TCRdb's work, not the paper's. This sample holds about 430,000 distinct CDR3 sequences; roughly 18% were observed only once. Around 10% of the sample is in the top ten clones.

Beyond this particular receptor, the publication reports: Compared with coincidental sharing between unrelated individuals, an excess of low generation-probability sequences was observed among out-of-frame TCR alpha sequences shared between twins. Because the same donors could not be followed over many years, conclusions were based on cross-sectional statistical analysis. Fewer insertions were carried by abundant cord blood beta clonotypes, a similar but weaker trend appeared in young adult naive repertoires, and no such trend appeared in memory repertoires. Excess twin sharing in beta out-of-frame sequences was weaker because fewer shared sequences lowered the signal-to-noise ratio. Out-of-frame TCR alpha sharing in monozygotic twins was systematically underestimated by recombination models, whereas sharing between unrelated individuals was in agreement with the recombination models. Zero-insertion analyses could be partly confounded by invariant T cells such as MAIT and iNKT, although diverse VJ usage argued against such confounding for most clonotypes.

The TCR sequence derives from a man aged 45 to 65 in good health. Specimen: naive T cells sorted from blood. The sample's cell subset or site, from its label and the paper: cells isolated with a human naive T-cell isolation kit. The chain was built from TRBV20-1 and TRBJ1-5; 8 central nucleotides agree with TRBD1. CDR3 region: CSARNSGGSSNQPQHF. The bases are TGCAGTGCTAGGAATTCAGGGGGCTCTAGCAATCAGCCCCAGCATTTT.